Listed here are 25 T cell receptor beta chains from one sample, sequenced in a study of T cell responses to AZD1222 COVID-19 vaccine. Assay used: immunoSEQ multiplex PCR; TCRdb lists only in-frame clones, some missing. Here the sample spans 110,000 to 150,000 clones, about nine tenths being singletons. The material was peripheral blood, obtained 28 days after the second AZD1222 dose. Every receptor here comes from an adult who received the AZD1222 COVID-19 vaccine.

The chain carries TRBV4-3 and TRBJ2-7; D might be TRBD1 or TRBD2, each matching 5 bases. The CDR3 has 13 residues. The V end was cut by 0 bases, the J end by 4 bases, with 7 bases between. Looked up from germline, CDR1 is LGHNA and CDR2 is YSLEER. The CDR3 loop is CASSQEGVYEQYF. The CDR3 coding sequence is TGCGCCAGCAGCCAAGAGGGGGTTTACGAGCAGTACTTC.

The chain couples TRBV6-2 or TRBV6-3 to TRBJ2-5, with 10 bases matching TRBD2. In germline, CDR1 is MNHEY, CDR2 SVGEGT. This CDR3 spans 16 amino acids. V gave up 6 bases and J gave up 1 base; unmatched junction bases: 8. CDR3 protein: CASSPPGLAVQETQYF. The CDR3 bases are TGTGCCAGCAGCCCCCCCGGACTAGCGGTCCAAGAGACCCAGTACTTC.

The chain couples TRBV11-2 to TRBJ2-7; 9 positions match TRBD2. The trim removed 5 bases at V and 3 bases at J, leaving 8 bases unmatched. The CDR3 loop spans 15 amino acids. Germline CDR1 is SGHAT and CDR2 is FQNNGV. CDR3 sequence reads: CASSLRTSVNYEQYF. The CDR3 DNA sequence: TGTGCCAGCAGCCTGCGGACTAGCGTAAACTACGAGCAGTACTTC.

This chain links TRBV24-1 with TRBJ1-5; D perhaps matches TRBD1 (5 bases). The CDR3 totals 15 residues. The germline V and J ends were trimmed by 4 bases and 1 base, with 10 bases remaining between them. Germline values: CDR1 KGHDR, CDR2 SFDVKD. The CDR3, as DNA: TGTGCCACCAGTGAGGGACTGATCAGCAATCAGCCCCAGCATTTT. Translation: CATSEGLISNQPQHF.

This clone appeared a few times. V gene TRBV28 combines with J gene TRBJ1-4; no firm D call. Germline CDR1 is MDHEN and CDR2 is SYDVKM. V lost 6 bases and J lost 0, with 11 bases in between. This CDR3 is built from 15 residues. CDR3 region: CASRVSQATNEKLFF. The CDR3 DNA reads TGTGCCAGCAGAGTGTCCCAGGCAACTAATGAAAAACTGTTTTTT.

The chain joins TRBV18 to TRBJ2-3, with 14 bases matching TRBD2. Per germline, CDR1 KGHSH and CDR2 LQKENI. J lost 4 bases, V lost 2 bases, and 8 bases had no gene match. This CDR3 has 18 amino acids. The DNA of the CDR3 is TGTGCCAGCTCACCATTGGGACTAGCGGGAGATGGGGCAGATACGCAGTATTTT. Translating gives CASSPLGLAGDGADTQYF.

This rearrangement joins TRBV6-5 to TRBJ1-2; D is unclear. V lost 6 bases and J lost 0, with 11 bases in between. Germline loops: CDR1 MNHEY, CDR2 SVGAGI. The CDR3 runs 14 residues. The CDR3, as DNA: TGTGCCAGCAGCCCGGACGGTTCTAACTATGGCTACACCTTC. The encoded protein is CASSPDGSNYGYTF.

V and J are TRBV7-2 and TRBJ2-3; D remains unclear. CDR1 and CDR2 (germline): SGHTA, FQGNSA. With 1 base removed from V and 0 bases from J, the gap between germline ends came to 8 bases. The CDR3 extends over 15 amino acids. CDR3 nucleotide sequence: TGTGCCAGCAGCTTAGACAACCCCAGCACAGATACGCAGTATTTT. This encodes CASSLDNPSTDTQYF.

The chain couples TRBV6-6 to TRBJ1-1; 9 positions match TRBD1. The V and J ends lost 7 bases and 2 bases, in that order; junction bases with no gene match: 8. The germline gives CDR1 MNHNY, CDR2 SVGAGI (reference sequence). This CDR3 has 15 residues. This CDR3 reads CASIPSDRGNTEAFF. CDR3 sequence (DNA): TGTGCCAGCATCCCGTCGGACAGGGGAAACACTGAAGCTTTCTTT.

The genes are TRBV11-2 and TRBJ2-1, with D possibly matching TRBD2 (6 bases). Trimming cost V 2 bases and J 9 bases, with 23 bases left between them. Germline V CDR1 and CDR2: SGHAT, FQNNGV. The CDR3 spans 17 residues. For the CDR3, the DNA is TGTGCCAGCAGCTTAAGCCCAAATCGTCGGGAGTCAGGTGAGCAGTTCTTC. Protein: CASSLSPNRRESGEQFF.

The chain links TRBV2 to TRBJ1-2; no clear D gene. The length of the CDR3 is 12 residues. V was cut by 4 bases and J by 4 bases, with 7 bases left in between. Germline CDR1 SNHLY, CDR2 FYNNEI. In DNA, the CDR3 is TGTGCCAGCAGTGCTGAAGCCTATGGCTACACCTTC. Translated: CASSAEAYGYTF. Using reference TRBV2 and TRBJ1-2 for the parts outside the CDR3, the full variable domain is EPEVTQTPSHQVTQMGQEVILRCVPISNHLYFYWYRQILGQKVEFLVSFYNNEISEKSEIFDDQFSVERPDGSNFTLKIRSTKLEDSAMYFCASSAEAYGYTFGSGTRLTVV.

This chain uses TRBV7-8 with TRBJ2-1, with unresolved D. The CDR3 is 13 amino acids. The V and J ends lost 1 base and 10 bases respectively, with 11 bases between them. Germline assignment: CDR1 SGHVS and CDR2 FQNEAQ. The chain's CDR3 is CASSLVSLGEQFF. Written as DNA, the CDR3 is TGTGCCAGCAGCTTAGTATCGTTGGGGGAGCAGTTCTTC.

This chain links TRBV16 with TRBJ2-7; the D gene is possibly TRBD2 (5 bases). CDR1 is KGHSY and CDR2 is FQNENV in the germline V gene. The V gene lost 4 bases and the J gene lost 2 bases, with 15 bases spanning the gap. CDR3 size: 15 residues. The CDR3 DNA follows: TGTGCCAGCAGCCTCCGAAACTCCGGGGCCTACGAGCAGTACTTC. It is translated as CASSLRNSGAYEQYF.

The rearrangement uses TRBV25-1 and TRBJ2-4; possible D gene TRBD2, 6 bases. Germline values: CDR1 MGHDK, CDR2 SYGVNS. This CDR3 comprises 13 residues. V gave up 7 bases and J gave up 6 bases, with 13 bases separating them. Here the CDR3 DNA reads TGTGCCAGCAACGGGGGTTCAGCAAACATTCAGTACTTC. It is translated as CASNGGSANIQYF.

The genes are TRBV3-1 (or the pseudogene TRBV3-2) and TRBJ1-2, with no clear D. With 5 bases removed from V and 4 bases from J, the gap between germline ends came to 20 bases. Germline-derived CDR1 and CDR2 are LGHDT and YNNKEL (reference sequence). The CDR3 spans 16 residues. CDR3 loop: CASSSEGGRVAYGYTF. The CDR3 DNA reads as TGTGCCAGCAGCTCCGAGGGCGGGCGAGTTGCCTATGGCTACACCTTC.

The V and J genes are TRBV18 and TRBJ2-3; 7 bases agree with TRBD2. Trimming cost V 1 base and J 2 bases; bases outside gene matches: 3. This CDR3 has 15 residues. From germline, CDR1 is KGHSH and CDR2 LQKENI. This CDR3 reads CASSPRDYPTDTQYF. CDR3 sequence (DNA): TGTGCCAGCTCACCACGGGACTACCCCACAGATACGCAGTATTTT.

This rearrangement joins TRBV6-5 to TRBJ1-1; 8 bases agree with TRBD1. There are 14 residues in the CDR3. The J segment lost 1 base and the V segment lost 4 bases, leaving 2 bases of the junction unmatched. Germline CDR1 is MNHEY and CDR2 is SVGAGI. CDR3 sequence: CASSLQGENTEAFF. CDR3 nucleotides: TGTGCCAGCAGTTTACAGGGGGAGAACACTGAAGCTTTCTTT.

The CDR3: CASSTGQYTDTQYF. CDR3 sequence (DNA): TGCGCCAGCAGCACGGGACAGTACACAGATACGCAGTATTTT. The chain joins TRBV5-1 to TRBJ2-3; 7 bases are shared with TRBD1. CDR3 length equals 14 residues. Trimming removed 4 bases from V and 2 bases from J; junction bases left unmatched: 4. Germline V gives CDR1 SGHRS, CDR2 YFSETQ.

This chain uses TRBV6-5 with TRBJ1-2; D possibly corresponds to TRBD1 (6 bases). CDR3 length equals 14 residues. Trimming cost V 5 bases and J 7 bases, with 17 bases left between them. CDR1 and CDR2 (germline): MNHEY, SVGAGI. CDR3: CASSTRTVLGGYTF. As DNA, the CDR3 is TGTGCCAGCAGTACTCGGACAGTCCTCGGTGGCTACACCTTC.

J is TRBJ2-7 and V is TRBV29-1, with a tentative D call TRBD1 (6 bases). The V end lost 5 bases, the J end lost 0 bases, and 17 bases lay between the germline ends. Germline loops: CDR1 SQVTM, CDR2 ANQGSEA. The length of the CDR3 is 15 residues. The CDR3 sequence: CSVTQGTSSSYEQYF. For the CDR3, the DNA is TGCAGCGTTACTCAGGGGACATCGAGCTCCTACGAGCAGTACTTC.

The genes are TRBV5-6 and TRBJ2-7; a weak D match, TRBD1 (5 bases). The germline V and J ends were trimmed by 4 bases and 4 bases, with 6 bases remaining between them. The CDR3 runs 11 residues. The germline V gene has CDR1 SGHDT and CDR2 YYEEEE. Here the CDR3 reads CASSGQYEQYF. CDR3 sequence (DNA): TGTGCCAGCAGCGGACAATACGAGCAGTACTTC.

The chain carries TRBV11-1 and TRBJ2-3; 7 nucleotides line up with TRBD1. The CDR3 spans 15 residues. CDR1 is SGHAT and CDR2 is FQDESV in the germline V gene (reference sequence). The V segment lost 10 bases and the J segment 6 bases; nucleotides outside the gene matches: 16. CDR3 in amino acids: CATFSGGHPADTQYF. The DNA of the CDR3 is TGTGCCACCTTTTCAGGGGGACACCCGGCGGATACGCAGTATTTT.

The chain carries TRBV7-9 and TRBJ2-4; tentative D call: TRBD2 (6 bases). Trimming stripped 1 base from V and 0 bases from J, with 13 bases between. The germline gives CDR1 SEHNR, CDR2 FQNEAQ (reference sequence). The CDR3 covers 17 residues. The CDR3 protein is CASSLGEEGIAKNIQYF. CDR3 coding DNA: TGTGCCAGCAGCTTAGGTGAGGAGGGGATAGCCAAAAACATTCAGTACTTC.

The chain links TRBV28 to TRBJ2-4, with D maybe TRBD1 (6 bases). The V end was cut by 6 bases, the J end by 1 base, with 16 bases between. The CDR3 length is 16 residues. Germline CDR1 reads MDHEN; CDR2 reads SYDVKM. This CDR3 reads CASRPIRGTAKNIQYF. Written as DNA, the CDR3 is TGTGCCAGCAGACCCATCAGGGGTACGGCCAAAAACATTCAGTACTTC.

The rearrangement joins TRBV5-1 to TRBJ2-1, with D uncertain. V was shortened by 1 base and J by 4 bases, with 6 bases between the two germline ends. This CDR3 region has 13 residues. The germline CDR1 and CDR2 sequences are SGHRS and YFSETQ. In DNA, the CDR3 is TGCGCCAGCAGCTTGACAGCTTACAATGAGCAGTTCTTC. Amino acid sequence: CASSLTAYNEQFF.